This TCR beta chain was identified in a study of T cell responses to AZD1222 COVID-19 vaccine. Overall study findings and caveats: In the spike-specific TCR repertoire, nearly half reportedly target unmutated variant regions.

The repertoire was sequenced with immunoSEQ multiplex PCR; TCRdb's copy has only in-frame clones and lacks some. Among under 110,000 clones, 90% were seen once, and the ten largest hold 1.3%. V gave up 8 bases and J gave up 6 bases, with 14 bases separating them. Germline V gene lookup returns CDR1 LNHDA and CDR2 SQIVND (reference sequence). CDR3 length equals 13 residues. Details on this clone: No antigen is known for it.

The sample here was peripheral blood, taken on day 0 of AZD1222 vaccination. The receptor comes from an adult in good health. The chain is built from TRBV19 and TRBJ1-5, with D perhaps matching TRBD1 (6 bases). CDR3 bases: TGTGCCAGTGTACAGGGTGAGGTTCAGCCCCAGCATTTT. It is translated as CASVQGEVQPQHF.